Listed below are T cell receptor beta chains from one sample, sequenced in a study of shared clonotypes between healthy human individuals. Assay: immunoSEQ multiplex PCR; the TCRdb copy retains only in-frame clones and omits some. The table has around 200,000 clones, approximately 62% seen once; the top ten hold roughly a tenth. Input material: memory CD4+ T cells sorted from blood. The receptors here all came from a man aged 30 to 39 in good health. Each CDR3 is given with its conserved first and last residue. Each record gives: clone size, V gene, J gene, D gene, CDR3 DNA, CDR3 protein. A D gene is named only where the DNA matches it firmly. The size field is filled for only some rows; it gives once, few, many or a size class.

-	TRBV30	TRBJ1-2	-	TGTGCCTGGAGTGCAGGGTTAAGGGATGGCTACACCTTC	CAWSAGLRDGYTF
few	TRBV5-5	TRBJ2-7	-	TGTGCCAGCAGCTTGGAGACTTTGACGGACGAGCAGTACTTC	CASSLETLTDEQYF
-	TRBV5-1	TRBJ1-1	-	TGCGCCAGCAGCCCGAGCGGGGCCAACACTGAAGCTTTCTTT	CASSPSGANTEAFF
-	TRBV7-3	TRBJ2-2	TRBD2	TGTGCCAGCAGTTGGGCTAGCGGGCTCACCGGGGAGCTGTTTTTT	CASSWASGLTGELFF
few	TRBV19	TRBJ1-2	-	TGTGCCAGTAGTATGAACGGGGGTTTCGGAGGCTACACCTTC	CASSMNGGFGGYTF
once	TRBV5-4	TRBJ2-7	-	TGTGCCAGCAGCTTGTACGGGAGCTCCTACGAGCAGTACTTC	CASSLYGSSYEQYF
-	TRBV4-2	TRBJ1-2	-	TGTGCCAGCAGCCAAGATGGAGGCTACACCTTC	CASSQDGGYTF
once	TRBV7-2	TRBJ2-7	-	TGTGCCAGCAGCTTAGCCTTATTATGGGACACCTACCTACGCGAGCAGTACTTC	CASSLALLWDTYLREQYF
-	TRBV29-1	TRBJ1-2	-	TGCAGCGTTGATGAGTCAGGGAACGAAAACTATGGCTACACCTTC	CSVDESGNENYGYTF
-	TRBV5-4	TRBJ2-7	-	TGTGCCAGCAGCTCCCGGCTAGGCCCCTACGAGCAGTACTTC	CASSSRLGPYEQYF